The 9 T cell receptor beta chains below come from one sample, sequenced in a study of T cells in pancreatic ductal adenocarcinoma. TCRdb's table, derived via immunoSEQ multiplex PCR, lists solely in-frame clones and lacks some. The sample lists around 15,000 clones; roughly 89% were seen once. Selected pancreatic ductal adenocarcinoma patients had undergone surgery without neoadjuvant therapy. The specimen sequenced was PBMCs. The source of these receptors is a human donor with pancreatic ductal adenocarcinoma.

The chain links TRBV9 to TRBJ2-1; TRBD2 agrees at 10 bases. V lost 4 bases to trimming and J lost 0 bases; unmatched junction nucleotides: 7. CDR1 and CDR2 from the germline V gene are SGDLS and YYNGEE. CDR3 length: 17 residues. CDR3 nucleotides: TGTGCCAGCAGCTATAGCGGGAGGTATGGCTCCTACAATGAGCAGTTCTTC. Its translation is CASSYSGRYGSYNEQFF.

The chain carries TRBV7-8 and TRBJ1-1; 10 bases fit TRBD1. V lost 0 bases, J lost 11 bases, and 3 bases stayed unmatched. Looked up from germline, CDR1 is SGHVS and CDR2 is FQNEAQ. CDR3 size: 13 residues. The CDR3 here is CASSLARQGAAFF. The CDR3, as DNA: TGTGCCAGCAGCTTAGCGCGACAGGGGGCGGCTTTCTTT.

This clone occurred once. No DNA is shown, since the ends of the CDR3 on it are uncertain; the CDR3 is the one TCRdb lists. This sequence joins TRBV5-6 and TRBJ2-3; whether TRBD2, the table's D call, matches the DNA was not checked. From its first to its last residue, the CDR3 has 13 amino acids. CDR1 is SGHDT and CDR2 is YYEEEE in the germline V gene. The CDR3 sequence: CASSLVGGGITDF.

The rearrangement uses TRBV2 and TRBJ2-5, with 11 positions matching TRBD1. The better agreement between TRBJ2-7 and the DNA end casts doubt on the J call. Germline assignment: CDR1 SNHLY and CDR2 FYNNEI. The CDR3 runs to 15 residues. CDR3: CASSTPGTGGYEQYF. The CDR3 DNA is TGTGCCAGCAGCACTCCCGGGACAGGGGGTTACGAGCAGTACTTC.

DNA for the CDR3: TGCGCCAGCAGCTTGTTTGGGCAGCCCAGCTCCTACGAGCAGTACTTC. It is translated as CASSLFGQPSSYEQYF. The chain uses TRBV5-1 and TRBJ2-7, with no clear D. V lost 1 base and J lost 0, with 14 bases in between. CDR1 is SGHRS, CDR2 YFSETQ, per germline. This CDR3 contains 16 residues.

The CDR3 coding sequence is TGTGCCAGCAGCTTAGGAGGGGGCACGAGCAATCAGCCCCAGCATTTT. Translating gives CASSLGGGTSNQPQHF. The V and J genes are TRBV7-8 and TRBJ1-5; 7 bases line up with TRBD1. The V gene's germline CDR1 is SGHVS and CDR2 FQNEAQ. With 1 base clipped from V and 1 base from J, the junction kept 4 bases outside the gene matches. The CDR3 runs 16 residues.

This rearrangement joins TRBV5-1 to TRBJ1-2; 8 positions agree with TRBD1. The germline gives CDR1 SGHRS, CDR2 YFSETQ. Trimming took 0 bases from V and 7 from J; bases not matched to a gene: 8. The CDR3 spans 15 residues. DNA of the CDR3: TGCGCCAGCAGCTTGGAGCAGGGGGCGCTTTCTGGCTACACCTTC. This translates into CASSLEQGALSGYTF.

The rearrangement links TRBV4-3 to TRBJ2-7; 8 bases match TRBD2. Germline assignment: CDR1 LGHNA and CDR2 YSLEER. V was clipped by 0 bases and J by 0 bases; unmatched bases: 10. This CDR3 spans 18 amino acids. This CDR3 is CASSQEPWGAGGSYEQYF. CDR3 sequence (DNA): TGCGCCAGCAGCCAAGAACCTTGGGGGGCGGGGGGCTCCTACGAGCAGTACTTC.

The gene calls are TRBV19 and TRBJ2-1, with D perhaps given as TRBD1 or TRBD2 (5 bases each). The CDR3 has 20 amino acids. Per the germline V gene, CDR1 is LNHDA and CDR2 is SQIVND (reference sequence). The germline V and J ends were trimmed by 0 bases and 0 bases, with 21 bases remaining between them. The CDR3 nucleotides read TGTGCCAGTAGTATAGATGGGGGTCAGTCTTTATTCAGCTCCTACAATGAGCAGTTCTTC. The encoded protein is CASSIDGGQSLFSSYNEQFF. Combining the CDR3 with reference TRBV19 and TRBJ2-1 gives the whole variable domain DGGITQSPKYLFRKEGQNVTLSCEQNLNHDAMYWYRQDPGQGLRLIYYSQIVNDFQKGDIAEGYSVSREKKESFPLTVTSAQKNPTAFYLCASSIDGGQSLFSSYNEQFFGPGTRLTVL.